A single sample is the source of the 12 T cell receptor beta chains below, sequenced in a study of vaccination and CD4 T cells after COVID-19 (dated 2022 in TCRdb). Antigens for these TCRs are unknown. Library construction relied on PCR. TCRdb names Illumina iSeq 100 as the instrument used. DNA from cultured CD4+ T cells underwent TCR sequencing with the Oncomine TCR Beta short-read assay at the Johns Hopkins FTIC core. The QIAamp micro DNA kit was used to extract genomic DNA from the cultured CD4+ T cells. The raw public reads went through TCRdb reprocessing: fastp at Q25, MiXCR clone calling, in-frame beta chains kept. Each record represents a unique CDR3 protein, reported with the most common genes and DNA among its rows. The sample profile shows 11,000 or so distinct CDR3 sequences; roughly 35% of them were found once. Of the sample, about 15% falls within the top ten clones. This sample's treatment or condition label indicates: roughly ten-day PBMC culture with coronavirus spike peptide pools or control peptides (ViraFEST assay). CD4+ T cells from unexposed donors were collected before the COVID-19 pandemic (2011-2018).

Source material: CD4+ T cells from blood, cultured in vitro. These receptors came from a human donor in good health.

The gene calls are TRBV21-1 and TRBJ2-5; TRBD2 is taken as the D call from the table, unchecked against the DNA. TRBV21-1 is termed a pseudogene. The CDR3 runs 16 residues. The CDR3 here is CASTSGGGRVQETQYF. CDR3 bases: TGTGCCAGCACCTCCGGAGGAGGGCGCGTCCAAGAGACCCAGTACTTC.

This clonotype is labeled as large. The chain employs TRBV12-3 or TRBV12-4 and TRBJ2-5; D assignment may be TRBD1 or TRBD2 (6 bases each). This CDR3 region has 16 residues. The germline V and J ends were trimmed by 0 bases and 4 bases, with 15 bases remaining between them. The chain's CDR3 is CASSLARGAIGETQYF. The CDR3 nucleotides read TGTGCCAGCAGTTTAGCGAGGGGGGCAATCGGAGAGACCCAGTACTTC.

V usage is TRBV6-5 and J usage is TRBJ2-2, with 7 positions matching TRBD1. This CDR3 comprises 15 residues. Germline V gene lookup returns CDR1 MNHEY and CDR2 SVGAGI. The V gene end was trimmed by 2 bases and the J gene end by 7 bases; junction bases not matched to a gene: 7. DNA of the CDR3: TGTGCCAGCAGTTACCGAGACAGGGCCAACGGGGAGCTGTTTTTT. Translating it yields CASSYRDRANGELFF.

A few counts support this clonotype. One junction end does not reproduce the germline sequence, and a read error may be involved. V gene TRBV20-1 combines with J gene TRBJ2-7, with 9 bases aligning to TRBD2. The CDR3 consists of 12 residues. CDR1 and CDR2 from the germline V gene are DFQATT and SNEGSKA (reference sequence). The CDR3 DNA is TGCAGTGCTAGACTAGCGGGATACGGGCAGTACTTC. This gives the protein CSARLAGYGQYF.

This sequence joins TRBV6-2 or TRBV6-3 and TRBJ2-2, with TRBD1 matching 7 bases. Germline CDR1 MNHEY, CDR2 SVGEGT. This CDR3 spans 15 amino acids. Trimming removed 8 bases from V and 2 bases from J; junction bases left unmatched: 8. The CDR3 DNA reads as TGTGCCAGCGTTTCGGGACAGCCTAACACCGGGGAGCTGTTTTTT. It yields the protein CASVSGQPNTGELFF.

V usage is TRBV7-8 and J usage is TRBJ1-5; the D is unclear. V lost 0 bases, J lost 3 bases, and 6 bases lay in between. Germline V CDR1 and CDR2: SGHVS, FQNEAQ. This CDR3 comprises 14 residues. CDR3 in DNA: TGTGCCAGCAGCTTAGCTGGACCCAATCAGCCCCAGCATTTT. This translates into CASSLAGPNQPQHF.

This CDR3 is CASSERETQYF. In nucleotides, the CDR3 is TGTGCCAGCAGTGAACGAGAGACCCAGTACTTC. The gene calls are TRBV2 and TRBJ2-5; no firm D call. Per the germline V gene, CDR1 is SNHLY and CDR2 is FYNNEI. CDR3 length: 11 residues. V was shortened by 2 bases and J by 4 bases, with 2 bases between the two germline ends. The entire variable domain, with the rest obtained from reference TRBV2 and TRBJ2-5, is as follows: EPEVTQTPSHQVTQMGQEVILRCVPISNHLYFYWYRQILGQKVEFLVSFYNNEISEKSEIFDDQFSVERPDGSNFTLKIRSTKLEDSAMYFCASSERETQYFGPGTRLLVL.

This clonotype was seen a few times. The rearrangement joins TRBV29-1 to TRBJ2-5; TRBD2 might be the D (5 bases). V lost 3 bases and J 5 bases, leaving 13 bases between the germline ends. The CDR3 loop spans 13 amino acids. In germline, CDR1 is SQVTM, CDR2 ANQGSEA. The CDR3 region has the DNA TGCAGCGTTGAGGTAGTCTCGGGGGAGACCCAGTACTTC. Encoded protein: CSVEVVSGETQYF.

This clonotype came up a few times. The chain joins TRBV7-2 to TRBJ2-5, with 11 nucleotides matching TRBD2. The CDR3 contains 16 residues. Germline loops: CDR1 SGHTA, CDR2 FQGNSA. V shed 4 bases, J shed 1 base, and the junction held 5 bases outside the gene matches. The CDR3 reads CASSSTSGSFQETQYF. The CDR3 DNA follows: TGTGCCAGCAGCTCCACTAGCGGGAGTTTCCAAGAGACCCAGTACTTC.

The V and J genes are TRBV7-9 and TRBJ2-7; 8 bases line up with TRBD1. The CDR3 sequence is 16 residues long. CDR1 and CDR2 from the germline V gene are SEHNR and FQNEAQ (reference sequence). J lost 0 bases, V lost 3 bases, and 7 bases had no gene match. The CDR3 reads CASSFPRDRSSYEQYF. The CDR3 DNA reads as TGTGCCAGCAGCTTCCCCAGGGACAGGAGCTCCTACGAGCAGTACTTC.

The chain joins TRBV27 to TRBJ2-1; 15 bases fit TRBD2. There are 17 residues in the CDR3. V lost 4 bases and J lost 8; bases outside the gene matches: 9. CDR1 and CDR2 from the germline V gene are MNHEY and SMNVEV (reference sequence). As DNA, the CDR3 is TGTGCCAGCAGTTCCGGACTAGCGGGAGGGTTTTACGATGAGCAGTTCTTC. Its translation: CASSSGLAGGFYDEQFF.

This clonotype was recorded a few times. At one boundary the junction diverges from the germline segment, which might be a read error. The CDR3 coding sequence is TGTGCCAGCAGCCACCGGGGTAGGGACAACACCACGCAGGGCTTT. This encodes CASSHRGRDNTTQGF. The chain is built from TRBV7-2 and TRBJ1-1; possibly TRBD1 for D (6 bases). CDR1 is SGHTA, CDR2 FQGNSA, per germline. This CDR3 is built from 15 residues. The variable domain in full, with the rest retrieved from reference TRBV7-2 and TRBJ1-1, is GAGVSQSPSNKVTEKGKDVELRCDPISGHTALYWYRQSLGQGLEFLIYFQGNSAPDKSGLPSDRFSAERTGGSVSTLTIQRTQQEDSAVYLCASSHRGRDNTTQGFGQGTRLTVV.